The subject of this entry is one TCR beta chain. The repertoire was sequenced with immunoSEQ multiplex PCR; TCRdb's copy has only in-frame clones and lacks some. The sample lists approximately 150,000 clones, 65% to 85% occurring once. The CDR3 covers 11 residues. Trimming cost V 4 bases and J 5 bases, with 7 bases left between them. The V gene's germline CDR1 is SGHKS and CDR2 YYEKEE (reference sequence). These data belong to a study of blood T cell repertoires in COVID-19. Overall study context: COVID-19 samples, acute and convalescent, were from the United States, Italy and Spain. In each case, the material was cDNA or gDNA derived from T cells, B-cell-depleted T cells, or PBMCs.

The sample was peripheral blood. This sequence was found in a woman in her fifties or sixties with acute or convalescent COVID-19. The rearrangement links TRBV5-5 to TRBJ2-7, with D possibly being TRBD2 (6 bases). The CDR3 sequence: CASSGGDEQYF. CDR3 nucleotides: TGTGCCAGCAGCGGCGGGGACGAGCAGTACTTC.